This T cell receptor beta chain emerged from a study of blood T cell repertoires in COVID-19. Between the trimmed V and J ends, which lost 4 bases and 4 bases, there was a span of 13 bases. The length of the CDR3 is 13 residues. In germline, CDR1 is GTSNPN, CDR2 SVGIG (reference sequence). This table comes from immunoSEQ multiplex PCR, and its TCRdb copy is limited to in-frame clones, with some not included. This sample carries about 170,000 clones, about 80% of them seen once, and the ten largest clones take under 9%. Input material: peripheral blood. This chain uses TRBV30 with TRBJ1-2, with D unresolved. The sequence derives from a woman between 40 and 50 years old with COVID-19, enrolled during active disease. CDR3 amino acids: CAWTTDKAYGYTF. The DNA of the CDR3 is TGTGCCTGGACCACCGACAAAGCCTATGGCTACACCTTC.